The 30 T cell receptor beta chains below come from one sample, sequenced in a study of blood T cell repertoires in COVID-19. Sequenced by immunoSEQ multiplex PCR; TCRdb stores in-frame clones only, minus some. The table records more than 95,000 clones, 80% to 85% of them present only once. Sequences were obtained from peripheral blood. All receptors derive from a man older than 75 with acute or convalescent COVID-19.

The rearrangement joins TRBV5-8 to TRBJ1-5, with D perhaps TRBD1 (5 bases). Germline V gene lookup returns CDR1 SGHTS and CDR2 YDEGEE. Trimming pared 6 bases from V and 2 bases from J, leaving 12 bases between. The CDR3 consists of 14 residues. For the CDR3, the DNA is TGTGCCAGCACCTTAGACAGCCGCAATCAGCCCCAGCATTTT. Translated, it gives CASTLDSRNQPQHF.

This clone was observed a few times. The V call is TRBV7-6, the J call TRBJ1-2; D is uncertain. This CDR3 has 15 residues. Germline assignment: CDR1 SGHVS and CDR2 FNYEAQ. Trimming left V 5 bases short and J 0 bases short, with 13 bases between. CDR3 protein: CASSAQQSSNYGYTF. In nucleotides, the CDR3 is TGTGCCAGCAGCGCCCAACAGAGCTCTAACTATGGCTACACCTTC. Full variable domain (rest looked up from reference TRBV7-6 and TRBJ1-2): GAGVSQSPRYKVTKRGQDVALRCDPISGHVSLYWYRQALGQGPEFLTYFNYEAQQDKSGLPNDRFSAERPEGSISTLTIQRTEQRDSAMYRCASSAQQSSNYGYTFGSGTRLTVV.

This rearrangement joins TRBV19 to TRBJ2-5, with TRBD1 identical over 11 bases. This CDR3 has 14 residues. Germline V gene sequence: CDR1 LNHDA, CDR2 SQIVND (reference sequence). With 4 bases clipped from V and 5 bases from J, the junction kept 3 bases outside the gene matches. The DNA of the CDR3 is TGTGCCAGTAGTAGGACAGGGGGCGACGAGACCCAGTACTTC. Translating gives CASSRTGGDETQYF.

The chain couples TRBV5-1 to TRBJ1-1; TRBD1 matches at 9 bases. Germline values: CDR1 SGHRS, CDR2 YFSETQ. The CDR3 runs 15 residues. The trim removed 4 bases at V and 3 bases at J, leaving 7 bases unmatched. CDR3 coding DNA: TGCGCCAGCAGCCTTAGGACAGGGGAGTACACTGAAGCTTTCTTT. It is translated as CASSLRTGEYTEAFF.

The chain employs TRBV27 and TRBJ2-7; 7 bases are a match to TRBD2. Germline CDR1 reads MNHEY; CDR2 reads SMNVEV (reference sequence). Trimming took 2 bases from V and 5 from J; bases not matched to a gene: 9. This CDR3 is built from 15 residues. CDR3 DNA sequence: TGTGCCAGCAGTTTACTCGGGGGGAGGCCCCACGAGCAGTACTTC. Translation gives CASSLLGGRPHEQYF.

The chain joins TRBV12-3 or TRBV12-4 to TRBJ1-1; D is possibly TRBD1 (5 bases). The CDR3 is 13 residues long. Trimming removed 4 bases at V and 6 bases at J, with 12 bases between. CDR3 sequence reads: CASSSRRGAEAFF. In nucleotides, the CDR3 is TGTGCCAGCAGTTCCCGAAGGGGTGCTGAAGCTTTCTTT.

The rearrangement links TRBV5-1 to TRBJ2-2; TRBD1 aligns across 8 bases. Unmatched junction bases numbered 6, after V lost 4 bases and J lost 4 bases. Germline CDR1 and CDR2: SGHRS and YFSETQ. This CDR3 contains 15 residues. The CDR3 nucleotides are TGCGCCAGCAGCCGCCAGCAGGGGGCCACCGGGGAGCTGTTTTTT. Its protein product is CASSRQQGATGELFF.

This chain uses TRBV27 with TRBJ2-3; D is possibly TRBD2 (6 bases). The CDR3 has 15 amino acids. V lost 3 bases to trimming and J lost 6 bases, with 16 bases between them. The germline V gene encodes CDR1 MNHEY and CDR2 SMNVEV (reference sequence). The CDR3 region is CASSLSGRGPDTQYF. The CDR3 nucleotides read TGTGCCAGCAGTTTGTCTGGGCGGGGCCCTGATACGCAGTATTTT.

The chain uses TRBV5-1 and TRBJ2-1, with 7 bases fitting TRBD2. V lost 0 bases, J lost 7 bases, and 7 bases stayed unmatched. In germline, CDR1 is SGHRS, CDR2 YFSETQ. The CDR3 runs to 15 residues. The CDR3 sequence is CASSLGGLGVNEQFF. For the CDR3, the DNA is TGCGCCAGCAGCTTGGGCGGACTAGGTGTGAATGAGCAGTTCTTC.

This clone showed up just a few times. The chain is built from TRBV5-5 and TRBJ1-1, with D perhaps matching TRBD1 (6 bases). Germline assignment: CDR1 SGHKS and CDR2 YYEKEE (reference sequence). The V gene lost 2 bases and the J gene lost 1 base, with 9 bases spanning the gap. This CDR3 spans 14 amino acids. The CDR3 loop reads CASSFADRNTEAFF. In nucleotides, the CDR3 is TGTGCCAGCAGCTTTGCGGACAGGAACACTGAAGCTTTCTTT.

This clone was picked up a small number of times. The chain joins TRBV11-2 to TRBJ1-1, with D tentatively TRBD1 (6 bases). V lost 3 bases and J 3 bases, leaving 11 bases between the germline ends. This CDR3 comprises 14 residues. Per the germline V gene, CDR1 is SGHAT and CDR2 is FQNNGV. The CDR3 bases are TGTGCCAGCAGCTTTCGTAGACAGGACACTGAAGCTTTCTTT. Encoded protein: CASSFRRQDTEAFF.

CDR3 in amino acids: CASSPDRGETPQYF. CDR3 DNA sequence: TGTGCCAGCTCACCGGACCGGGGAGAGACGCCCCAGTACTTC. The V and J genes are TRBV18 and TRBJ2-5, with D maybe TRBD2 (5 bases). The ends were cut back, 3 bases at V and 9 bases at J, with 17 bases in the middle. The V gene's germline CDR1 is KGHSH and CDR2 LQKENI. This CDR3 is built from 14 residues.

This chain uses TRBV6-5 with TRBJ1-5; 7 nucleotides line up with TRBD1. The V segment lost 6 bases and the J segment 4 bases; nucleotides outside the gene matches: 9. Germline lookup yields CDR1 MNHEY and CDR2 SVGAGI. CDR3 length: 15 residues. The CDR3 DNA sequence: TGTGCCAGCAGACAGGGACAGTCTTTTAATCAGCCCCAGCATTTT. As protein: CASRQGQSFNQPQHF.

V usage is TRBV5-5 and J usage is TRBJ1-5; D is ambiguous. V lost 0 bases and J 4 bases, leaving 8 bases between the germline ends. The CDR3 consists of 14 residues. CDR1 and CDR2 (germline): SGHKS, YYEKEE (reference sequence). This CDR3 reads CASSLARWNQPQHF. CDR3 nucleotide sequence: TGTGCCAGCAGCTTGGCCCGGTGGAATCAGCCCCAGCATTTT.

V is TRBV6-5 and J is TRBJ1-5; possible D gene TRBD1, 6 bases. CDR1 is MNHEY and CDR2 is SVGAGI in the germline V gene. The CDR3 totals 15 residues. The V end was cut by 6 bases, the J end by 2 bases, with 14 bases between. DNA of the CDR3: TGTGCCAGCAGCCGCCAGGGGTCAGGCAATCAGCCCCAGCATTTT. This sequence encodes CASSRQGSGNQPQHF.

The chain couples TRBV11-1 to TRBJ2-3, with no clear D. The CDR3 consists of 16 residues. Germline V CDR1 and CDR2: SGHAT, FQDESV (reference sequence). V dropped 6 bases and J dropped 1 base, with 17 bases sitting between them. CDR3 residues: CASSLNLYVGTDTQYF. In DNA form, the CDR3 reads TGTGCCAGCAGTCTAAATTTGTATGTTGGCACAGATACGCAGTATTTT.

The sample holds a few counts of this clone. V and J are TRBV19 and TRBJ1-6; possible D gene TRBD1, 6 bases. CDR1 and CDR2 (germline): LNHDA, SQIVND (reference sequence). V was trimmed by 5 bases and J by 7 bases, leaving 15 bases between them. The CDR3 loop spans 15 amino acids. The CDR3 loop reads CASSPRGGGNSPLHF. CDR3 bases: TGTGCCAGTAGTCCCCGAGGGGGGGGGAATTCACCCCTCCACTTT.

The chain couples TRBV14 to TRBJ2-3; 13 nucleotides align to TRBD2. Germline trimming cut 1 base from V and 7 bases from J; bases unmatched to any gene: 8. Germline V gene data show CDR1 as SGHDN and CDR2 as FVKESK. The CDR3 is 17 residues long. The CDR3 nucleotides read TGTGCCAGCAGCCAAGTACGGACTAGCGGGAGTATGAATACGCAGTATTTT. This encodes CASSQVRTSGSMNTQYF.

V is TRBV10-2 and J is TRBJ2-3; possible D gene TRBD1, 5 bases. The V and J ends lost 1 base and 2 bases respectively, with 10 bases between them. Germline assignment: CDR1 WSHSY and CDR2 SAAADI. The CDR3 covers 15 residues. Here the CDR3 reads CASSEWGGYTDTQYF. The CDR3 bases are TGCGCCAGCAGTGAGTGGGGCGGATACACAGATACGCAGTATTTT.

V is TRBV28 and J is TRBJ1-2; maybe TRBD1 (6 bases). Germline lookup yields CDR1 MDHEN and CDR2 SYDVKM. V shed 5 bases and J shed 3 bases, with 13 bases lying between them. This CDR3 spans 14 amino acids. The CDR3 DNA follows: TGTGCCAGCAGTCCCCTCCAGGGGTACTATGGCTACACCTTC. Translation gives CASSPLQGYYGYTF.

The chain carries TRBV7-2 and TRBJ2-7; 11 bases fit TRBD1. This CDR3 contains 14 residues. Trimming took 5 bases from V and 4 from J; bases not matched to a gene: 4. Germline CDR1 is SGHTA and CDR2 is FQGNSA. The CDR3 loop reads CASSPGTGGYEQYF. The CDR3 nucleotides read TGTGCCAGCAGCCCAGGGACAGGGGGATACGAGCAGTACTTC. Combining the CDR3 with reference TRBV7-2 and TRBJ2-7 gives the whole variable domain GAGVSQSPSNKVTEKGKDVELRCDPISGHTALYWYRQSLGQGLEFLIYFQGNSAPDKSGLPSDRFSAERTGGSVSTLTIQRTQQEDSAVYLCASSPGTGGYEQYFGPGTRLTVT.

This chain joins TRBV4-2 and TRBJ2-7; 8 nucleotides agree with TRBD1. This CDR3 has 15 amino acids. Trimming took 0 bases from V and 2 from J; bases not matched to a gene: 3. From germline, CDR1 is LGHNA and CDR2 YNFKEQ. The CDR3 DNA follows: TGTGCCAGCAGCCAAGACCCGGGACAGGCCTACGAGCAGTACTTC. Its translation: CASSQDPGQAYEQYF.

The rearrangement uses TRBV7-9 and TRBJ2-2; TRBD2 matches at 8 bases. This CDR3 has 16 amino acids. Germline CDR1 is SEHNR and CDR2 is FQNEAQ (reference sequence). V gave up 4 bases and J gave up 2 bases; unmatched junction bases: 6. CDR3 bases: TGTGCCAGCAGCTCCCCGGGGGGGTTAAACACCGGGGAGCTGTTTTTT. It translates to CASSSPGGLNTGELFF.

The CDR3 sequence: CASRGAARLANYGYTF. The CDR3, as DNA: TGTGCCAGTAGAGGGGCCGCCAGGCTGGCTAACTATGGCTACACCTTC. The V and J genes are TRBV19 and TRBJ1-2; D is possibly TRBD1 (5 bases). V was trimmed by 6 bases and J by 0 bases, leaving 17 bases between them. CDR1 is LNHDA, CDR2 SQIVND, per germline (reference sequence). This CDR3 has 16 residues. Drawing the rest from reference TRBV19 and TRBJ1-2, the complete variable domain is DGGITQSPKYLFRKEGQNVTLSCEQNLNHDAMYWYRQDPGQGLRLIYYSQIVNDFQKGDIAEGYSVSREKKESFPLTVTSAQKNPTAFYLCASRGAARLANYGYTFGSGTRLTVV.

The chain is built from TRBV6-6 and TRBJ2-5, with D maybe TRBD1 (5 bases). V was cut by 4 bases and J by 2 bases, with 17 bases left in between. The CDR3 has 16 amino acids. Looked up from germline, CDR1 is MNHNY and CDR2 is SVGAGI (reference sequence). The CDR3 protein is CASSSALGQGQETQYF. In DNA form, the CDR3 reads TGTGCCAGCAGTTCCGCTCTGGGGCAGGGACAAGAGACCCAGTACTTC.

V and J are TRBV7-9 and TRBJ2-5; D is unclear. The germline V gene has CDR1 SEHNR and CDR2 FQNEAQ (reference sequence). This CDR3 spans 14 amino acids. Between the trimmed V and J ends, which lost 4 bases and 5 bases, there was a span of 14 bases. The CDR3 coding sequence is TGTGCCAGCAGCTCCGGCGCAGGCCCGGAGACCCAGTACTTC. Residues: CASSSGAGPETQYF.

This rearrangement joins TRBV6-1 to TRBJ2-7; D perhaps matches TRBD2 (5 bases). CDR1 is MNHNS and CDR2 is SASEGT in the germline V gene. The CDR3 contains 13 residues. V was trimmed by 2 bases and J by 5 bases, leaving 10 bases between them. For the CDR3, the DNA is TGTGCCAGCAGTGAAATGAGGGTCCACGAGCAGTACTTC. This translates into CASSEMRVHEQYF.

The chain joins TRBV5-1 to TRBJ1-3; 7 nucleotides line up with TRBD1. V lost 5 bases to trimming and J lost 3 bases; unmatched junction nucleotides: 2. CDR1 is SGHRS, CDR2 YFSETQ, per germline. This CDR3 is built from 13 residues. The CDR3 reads CASSPGGGNTIYF. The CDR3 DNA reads TGCGCCAGCAGTCCAGGGGGTGGAAACACCATATATTTT.

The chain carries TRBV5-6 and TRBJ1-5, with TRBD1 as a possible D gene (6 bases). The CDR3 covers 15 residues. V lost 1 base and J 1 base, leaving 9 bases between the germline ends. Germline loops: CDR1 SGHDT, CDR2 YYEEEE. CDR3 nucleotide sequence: TGTGCCAGCAGCTTGAGGGACATCAGCAATCAGCCCCAGCATTTT. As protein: CASSLRDISNQPQHF. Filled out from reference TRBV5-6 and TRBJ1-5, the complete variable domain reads DAGVTQSPTHLIKTRGQQVTLRCSPKSGHDTVSWYQQALGQGPQFIFQYYEEEERQRGNFPDRFSGHQFPNYSSELNVNALLLGDSALYLCASSLRDISNQPQHFGDGTRLSIL.

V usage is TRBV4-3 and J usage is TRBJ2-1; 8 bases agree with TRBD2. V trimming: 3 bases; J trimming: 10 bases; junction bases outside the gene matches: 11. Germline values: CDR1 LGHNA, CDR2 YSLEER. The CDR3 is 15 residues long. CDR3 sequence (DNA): TGCGCCAGCAGCCAGGGACTAGGCATGGGCGTCGAGCAGTTCTTC. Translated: CASSQGLGMGVEQFF.